This T cell receptor (beta chain) appears in the sequencing data of a study of response to subunit inactivated influenza vaccine. Overall study findings and caveats: Authors suggested few new T cells are recruited by each seasonal influenza vaccination.

The CDR3 extends over 13 amino acids. The germline V gene encodes CDR1 SGHTA and CDR2 FQGNSA. Trimming cost V 3 bases and J 4 bases, with 7 bases left between them. TCRdb reprocessed the RT-PCR reads via MiXCR and lists one record per CDR3 protein. The repertoire holds roughly 700,000 distinct CDR3 sequences, with more than 15% as singletons. Ten or more counts support this clonotype. What it binds is not known. This sequence joins TRBV7-2 and TRBJ1-5; D uncertain. Sample: PBMCs from blood, taken roughly 12 days after vaccination. The receptor's source is a man aged 50 to 60 who received an inactivated influenza vaccine. This CDR3 reads CASSFTANQPQHF. In DNA form, the CDR3 reads TGTGCCAGCAGCTTTACGGCTAATCAGCCCCAGCATTTT.